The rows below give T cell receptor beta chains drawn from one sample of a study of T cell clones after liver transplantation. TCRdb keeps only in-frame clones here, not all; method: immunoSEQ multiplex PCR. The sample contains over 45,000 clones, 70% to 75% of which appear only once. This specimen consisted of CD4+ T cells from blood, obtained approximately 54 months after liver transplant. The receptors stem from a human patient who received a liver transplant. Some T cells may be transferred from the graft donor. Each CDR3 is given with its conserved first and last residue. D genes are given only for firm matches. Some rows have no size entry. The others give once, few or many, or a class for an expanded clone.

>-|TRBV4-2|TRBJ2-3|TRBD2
CASSQDASGVTDTQYF
TGTGCCAGCAGCCAAGACGCTAGCGGGGTCACAGATACGCAGTATTTT
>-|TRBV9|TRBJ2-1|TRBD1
CASSARDRSYNEQFF
TGTGCCAGCAGCGCCCGGGACAGAAGCTACAATGAGCAGTTCTTC
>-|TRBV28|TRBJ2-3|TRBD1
CASSSHGPGQGITDTQYF
TGTGCCAGCAGTTCTCACGGCCCGGGACAGGGGATCACAGATACGCAGTATTTT
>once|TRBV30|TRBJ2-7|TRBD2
CAWNKAGLGSYEQYF
TGTGCCTGGAATAAGGCGGGACTAGGCTCCTACGAGCAGTACTTC
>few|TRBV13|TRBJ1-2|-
CASSFNRVSYGYTF
TGTGCCAGCAGCTTCAACAGGGTTTCCTATGGCTACACCTTC
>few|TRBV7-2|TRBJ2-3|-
CASSLIAAVISTDTQYF
TGTGCCAGCAGCTTAATCGCAGCCGTGATCAGCACAGATACGCAGTATTTT
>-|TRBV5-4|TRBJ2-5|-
CASSFGSQETQYF
TGTGCCAGCAGCTTTGGATCACAAGAGACCCAGTACTTC
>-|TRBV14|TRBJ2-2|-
CASSPLLTPGELFF
TGTGCCAGCAGCCCCTTATTAACTCCCGGGGAGCTGTTTTTT
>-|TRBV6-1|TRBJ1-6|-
CASSSGHNSPLHF
TGTGCCAGCAGCTCCGGTCATAATTCACCCCTCCACTTT
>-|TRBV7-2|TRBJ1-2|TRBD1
CASSPGQGAGYTF
TGTGCCAGCAGCCCGGGACAGGGGGCTGGCTACACCTTC
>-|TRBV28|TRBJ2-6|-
CATRPGGANVLTF
TGTGCCACCCGGCCGGGCGGGGCCAACGTCCTGACTTTC
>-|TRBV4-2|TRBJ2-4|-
CASSQEGQWRNIQYF
TGTGCCAGCAGCCAAGAGGGCCAATGGAGAAACATTCAGTACTTC
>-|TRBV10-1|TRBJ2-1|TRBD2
CASRAGLAQSGSYNEQFF
TGCGCCAGCAGGGCGGGACTAGCCCAGTCCGGCTCCTACAATGAGCAGTTCTTC
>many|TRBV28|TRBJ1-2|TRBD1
CASRRQGRGYGYTF
TGTGCCAGCAGACGACAGGGAAGAGGCTATGGCTACACCTTC
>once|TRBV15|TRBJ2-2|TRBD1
CATSRTGRDTGELFF
TGTGCCACCAGCCGGACAGGGCGTGACACCGGGGAGCTGTTTTTT
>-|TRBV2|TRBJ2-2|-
CASSEVGGLNTGELFF
TGTGCCAGCAGTGAGGTTGGGGGCTTGAACACCGGGGAGCTGTTTTTT
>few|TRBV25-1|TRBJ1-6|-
CASSEWRGPNSPLHF
TGTGCCAGCAGTGAATGGAGGGGTCCCAATTCACCCCTCCACTTT
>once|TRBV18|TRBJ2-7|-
CASSPPGDKEQYF
TGTGCCAGCTCACCACCCGGGGACAAGGAGCAGTACTTC
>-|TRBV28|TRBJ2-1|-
CASSFPAGVNEQFF
TGTGCCAGCAGTTTCCCTGCAGGGGTCAATGAGCAGTTCTTC
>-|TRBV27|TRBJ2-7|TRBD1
CASSRQGGYEQYF
TGTGCCAGCTCAAGACAGGGGGGATACGAGCAGTACTTC
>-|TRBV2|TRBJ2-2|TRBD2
CASGTSGGAVAGELFF
TGTGCCAGTGGGACTAGCGGGGGGGCAGTTGCCGGGGAGCTGTTTTTT
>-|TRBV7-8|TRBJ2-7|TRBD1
CASSLGDREVEQYF
TGTGCCAGCAGCTTGGGGGACAGGGAGGTCGAGCAGTACTTC
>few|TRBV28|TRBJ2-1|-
CASSLPAMGEQFF
TGTGCCAGCAGTTTACCGGCAATGGGCGAGCAGTTCTTC
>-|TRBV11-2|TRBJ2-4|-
CASSLDRVHIQYF
TGTGCCAGCAGCTTAGACAGGGTACACATTCAGTACTTC
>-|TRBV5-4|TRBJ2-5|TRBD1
CASSPGTVQETQYF
TGTGCCAGCAGCCCAGGGACAGTTCAAGAGACCCAGTACTTC
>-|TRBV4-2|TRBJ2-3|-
CASSQEAGRTDTQYF
TGTGCCAGCAGCCAAGAGGCGGGTCGCACAGATACGCAGTATTTT
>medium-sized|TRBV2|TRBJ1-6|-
CASRDGRGGNSPLHF
TGTGCCAGCAGGGACGGCCGAGGAGGCAATTCACCCCTCCACTTT
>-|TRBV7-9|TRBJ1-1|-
CASSFGNTEAFF
TGTGCCAGCAGCTTTGGGAACACTGAAGCTTTCTTT
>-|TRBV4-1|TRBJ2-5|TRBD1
CASSQVGAGGRETQYF
TGCGCCAGCAGCCAAGTTGGGGCAGGGGGCCGGGAGACCCAGTACTTC
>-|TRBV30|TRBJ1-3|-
CAWSVGNTIYF
TGTGCCTGGAGTGTAGGAAACACCATATATTTT
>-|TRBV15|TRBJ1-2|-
CATSREGDGMNYGYTF
TGTGCCACCAGCAGAGAGGGGGACGGGATGAACTATGGCTACACCTTC
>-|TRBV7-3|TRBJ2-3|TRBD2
CASSLRVRGTSGGTDTQYF
TGTGCCAGCAGCTTACGGGTGCGGGGGACTAGCGGGGGCACAGATACGCAGTATTTT
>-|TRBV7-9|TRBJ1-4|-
CASSLEFWGDEKLFF
TGTGCCAGCAGCTTAGAATTCTGGGGGGACGAAAAACTGTTTTTT
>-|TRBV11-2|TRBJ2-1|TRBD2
CASSSGLAETSYNEQFF
TGTGCCAGCAGTTCCGGACTAGCGGAGACCTCCTACAATGAGCAGTTCTTC
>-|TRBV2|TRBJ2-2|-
CASSAGAPGELFF
TGTGCCAGCAGTGCGGGGGCGCCCGGGGAGCTGTTTTTT
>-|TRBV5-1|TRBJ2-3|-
CASSLGAPGRTQYF
TGCGCCAGCAGCTTGGGAGCCCCGGGTCGCACGCAGTATTTT
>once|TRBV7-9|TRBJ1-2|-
CASSEANYGYTF
TGTGCCAGCAGCGAGGCAAACTATGGCTACACCTTC
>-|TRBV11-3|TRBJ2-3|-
CASSLGRSTDTQYF
TGTGCCAGCAGCTTGGGAAGGAGCACAGATACGCAGTATTTT
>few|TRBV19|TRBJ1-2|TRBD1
CATSGGTRGNYGYTF
TGTGCCACCTCAGGGGGCACCCGAGGTAACTATGGCTACACCTTC
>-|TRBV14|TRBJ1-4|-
CASSLTREKLFF
TGTGCCAGCAGCCTTACCCGTGAAAAACTGTTTTTT